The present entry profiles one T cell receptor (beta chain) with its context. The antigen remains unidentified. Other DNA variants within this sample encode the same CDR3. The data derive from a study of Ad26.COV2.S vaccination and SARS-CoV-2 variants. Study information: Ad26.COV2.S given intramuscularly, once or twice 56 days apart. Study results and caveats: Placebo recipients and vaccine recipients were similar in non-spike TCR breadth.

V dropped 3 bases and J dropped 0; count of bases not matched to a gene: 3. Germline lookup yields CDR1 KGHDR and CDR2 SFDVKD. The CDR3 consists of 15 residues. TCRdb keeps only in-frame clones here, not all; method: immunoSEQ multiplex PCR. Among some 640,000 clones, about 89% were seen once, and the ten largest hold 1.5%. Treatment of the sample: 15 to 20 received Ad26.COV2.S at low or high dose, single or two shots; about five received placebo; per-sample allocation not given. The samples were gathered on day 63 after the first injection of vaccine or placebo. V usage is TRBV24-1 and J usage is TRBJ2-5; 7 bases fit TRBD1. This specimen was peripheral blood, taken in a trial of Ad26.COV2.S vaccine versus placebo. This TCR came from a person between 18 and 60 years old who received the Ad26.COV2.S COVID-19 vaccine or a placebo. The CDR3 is CATSDGQAYQETQYF. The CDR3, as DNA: TGTGCCACCAGTGATGGACAGGCATACCAAGAGACCCAGTACTTC.